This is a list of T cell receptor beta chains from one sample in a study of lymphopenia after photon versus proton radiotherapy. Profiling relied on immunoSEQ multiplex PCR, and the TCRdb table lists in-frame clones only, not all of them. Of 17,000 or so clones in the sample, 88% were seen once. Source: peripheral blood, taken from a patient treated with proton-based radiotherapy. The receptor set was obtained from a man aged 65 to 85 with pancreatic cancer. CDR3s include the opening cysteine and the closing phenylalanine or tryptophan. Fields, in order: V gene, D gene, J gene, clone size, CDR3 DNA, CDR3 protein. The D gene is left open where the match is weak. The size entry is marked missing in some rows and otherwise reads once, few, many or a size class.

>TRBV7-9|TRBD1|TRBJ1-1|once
TGTGCCAGCAGTACAGGGGTTCTGAACACTGAAGCTTTCTTT
CASSTGVLNTEAFF
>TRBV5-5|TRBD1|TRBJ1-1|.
TGTGCCAGCAGCCGAGCCCCGGGGACAGGGAACACTGAAGCTTTCTTT
CASSRAPGTGNTEAFF
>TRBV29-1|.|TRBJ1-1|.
TGCAGCGCCAAGGGGGGGTTGATGCGGACTGAAGCTTTCTTT
CSAKGGLMRTEAFF
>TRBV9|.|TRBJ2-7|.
TGTGCCAGCAGCGTAGGTCGGTTGGGGAGCGAGCAGTACTTC
CASSVGRLGSEQYF
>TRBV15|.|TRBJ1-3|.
TGTGCCACCAGCAGAAACCCCACCACAATGAATGGAAACACCATATATTTT
CATSRNPTTMNGNTIYF
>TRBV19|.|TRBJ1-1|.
TGTGCCAGTAAGGGGGGCTTACTGAACACTGAAGCTTTCTTT
CASKGGLLNTEAFF
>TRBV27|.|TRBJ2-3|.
TGTGCCAGCAGTTACAGGTCCACAGATACGCAGTATTTT
CASSYRSTDTQYF
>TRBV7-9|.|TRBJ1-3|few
TGTGCCAGCAGCCCCAATCTACGCTCTGGAAACACCATATATTTT
CASSPNLRSGNTIYF
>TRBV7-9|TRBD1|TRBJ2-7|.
TGTGCCAGCAGCTTGGGACAGGTTTCTATCTCCGAGCAGTACTTC
CASSLGQVSISEQYF
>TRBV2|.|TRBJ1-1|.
TGTGCCAGCAGCAGGGACACTGAAGCTTTCTTT
CASSRDTEAFF
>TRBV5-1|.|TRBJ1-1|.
TGCGCCAGCAGCTGGATAATGAACACTGAAGCTTTCTTT
CASSWIMNTEAFF
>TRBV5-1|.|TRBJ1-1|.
TGCGCCAGCAGCACCGGGACACCAAACACTGAAGCTTTCTTT
CASSTGTPNTEAFF
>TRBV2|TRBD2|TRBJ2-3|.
TGTGCCAGCAGTGAACTCGGCGGGGGAACAGATACGCAGTATTTT
CASSELGGGTDTQYF
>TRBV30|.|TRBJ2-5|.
TGTGCCTGGAACCGGGACCACGTCCAAGAGACCCAGTACTTC
CAWNRDHVQETQYF
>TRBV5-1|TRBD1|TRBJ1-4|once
TGCGCCAGCAGCTTCACAGGGGGCGGCGAAAAACTGTTTTTT
CASSFTGGGEKLFF
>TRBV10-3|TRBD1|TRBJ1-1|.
TGTGCCATCATCCGGACAGGGTTAAGAGGCTCTGAAGCTTTCTTT
CAIIRTGLRGSEAFF
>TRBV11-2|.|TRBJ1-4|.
TGTGCCAGCAGCCTTCGATTACTTAATGAAAAACTGTTTTTT
CASSLRLLNEKLFF
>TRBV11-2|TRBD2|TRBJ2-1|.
TGTGCCAGCAGCTTAGATCGACTAGCGGGAGAGCATGAGCAGTTCTTC
CASSLDRLAGEHEQFF
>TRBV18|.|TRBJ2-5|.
TGTGCCAGCTCACCACTTGAAGCCCAAGAGACCCAGTACTTC
CASSPLEAQETQYF
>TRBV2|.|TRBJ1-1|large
TGTGCCAGCAGTGAAAATTGGGGCACTGAAGCTTTCTTT
CASSENWGTEAFF
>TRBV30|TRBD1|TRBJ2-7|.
TGTGCCTGGGTCACAGGGGGAGAGCAGTACTTC
CAWVTGGEQYF
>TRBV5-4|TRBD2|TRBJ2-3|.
TGTGCCAGCAGCCAACTAGCGGGAGGGATAGATACGCAGTATTTT
CASSQLAGGIDTQYF
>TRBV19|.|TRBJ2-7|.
TGTGCCAGTAGTAAAGTCGGAACCTACGAGCAGTACTTC
CASSKVGTYEQYF
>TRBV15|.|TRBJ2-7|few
TGTGCCACCAGCAGGGAGGGGGGGGCGGCTAACGAGCAGTACTTC
CATSREGGAANEQYF
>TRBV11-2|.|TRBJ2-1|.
TGTGCCAGCAGCTCGCCCCGGCAGATCTTC
CASSSPRQIF
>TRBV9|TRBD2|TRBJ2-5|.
TGTGCCAGCAGCCCCCGCACTAGCGGGGGAGAGACCCAGTACTTC
CASSPRTSGGETQYF
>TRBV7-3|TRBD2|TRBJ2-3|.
TGTGCCAGCAGCCCATCGGGAGGGGGAGATACGCAGTATTTT
CASSPSGGGDTQYF
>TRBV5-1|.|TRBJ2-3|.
TGCGCCAGCAGCTTTGGGTACGCTAGCACAGATACGCAGTATTTT
CASSFGYASTDTQYF
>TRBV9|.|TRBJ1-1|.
TGTGCCAGCAGCGTAGCACAGACGAACACTGAAGCTTTCTTT
CASSVAQTNTEAFF
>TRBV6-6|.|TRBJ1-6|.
TGTGCCAGCAGTACCTGGGAGTCACCCCTCCACTTT
CASSTWESPLHF
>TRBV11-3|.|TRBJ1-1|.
TGTGCCAGCCTGTTGACGGGGCGAAGCACTGAAGCTTTCTTT
CASLLTGRSTEAFF
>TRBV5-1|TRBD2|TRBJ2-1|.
TGCGCCAGCAGCTTGGCGTCTAGCGGCGGCAATGAGCAGTTCTTC
CASSLASSGGNEQFF
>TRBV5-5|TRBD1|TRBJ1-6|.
TGTGCCAGCAGCTTTTATGGGACAGGGAATTCACCCCTCCACTTT
CASSFYGTGNSPLHF
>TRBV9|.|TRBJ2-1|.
TGTGCCAGCAGCCCGGTCAACTCCTACAATGAGCAGTTCTTC
CASSPVNSYNEQFF
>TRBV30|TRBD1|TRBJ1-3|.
TGTGCCTGTGGGACAGCCTCGCTGAGCTCTGGAAACACCATATATTTT
CACGTASLSSGNTIYF
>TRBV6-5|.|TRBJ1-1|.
TGTGCCAGCAGTTATCTAGCCGGGACTGGGCCCACTGAAGCTTTCTTT
CASSYLAGTGPTEAFF
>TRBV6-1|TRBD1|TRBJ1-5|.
TGTGCCAGCAGTGAGCGATGGACAGGGGATCAGCCCCAGCATTTT
CASSERWTGDQPQHF
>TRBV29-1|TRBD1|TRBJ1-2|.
TGCAGCGTTGCGGAGGGGGCGAACTATGGCTACACCTTC
CSVAEGANYGYTF
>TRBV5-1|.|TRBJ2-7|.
TGCGCCAGCAGCTTAGGACAACCTCCCTACGAGCAGTACTTC
CASSLGQPPYEQYF
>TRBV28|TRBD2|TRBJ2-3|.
TGTGCCAGCAGTTTCGGGAGGGCCATAGATACGCAGTATTTT
CASSFGRAIDTQYF
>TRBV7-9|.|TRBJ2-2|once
TGTGCCAGCAGCCTAAGTAACACCGGGGAGCTGTTTTTT
CASSLSNTGELFF
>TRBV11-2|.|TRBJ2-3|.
TGTGCCAGCAGCACAGAGGCGGGCCTATCAAGCACAGATACGCAGTATTTT
CASSTEAGLSSTDTQYF
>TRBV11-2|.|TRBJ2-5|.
TGTGCCAGCAGCAGACAGATCCAAGAGACCCAGTACTTC
CASSRQIQETQYF
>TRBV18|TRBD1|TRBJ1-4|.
TGTGCCAGCTCACCCCAGGGGGGGAATGAAAAACTGTTTTTT
CASSPQGGNEKLFF
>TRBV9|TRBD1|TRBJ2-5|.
TGTGCCAGCAGCGTAGAGGGCGGACAGGGGTACCAAGAGACCCAGTACTTC
CASSVEGGQGYQETQYF
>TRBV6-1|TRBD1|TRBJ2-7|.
TGTGCCAGCAGAACGGACAGGCTGAGCTCCTACGAGCAGTACTTC
CASRTDRLSSYEQYF
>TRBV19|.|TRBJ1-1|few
TGTGCCAGTAGTATTCGCCCACACACAGGTGAAGCTTTCTTT
CASSIRPHTGEAFF
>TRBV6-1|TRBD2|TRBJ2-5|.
TGTGCCAGCAGTGCGTCTTGGGGGGGAGAGACCCAGTACTTC
CASSASWGGETQYF
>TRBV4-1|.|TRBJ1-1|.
TGCGCCAGCAGTCATACTCCAGGACGGCGGAACACTGAAGCTTTCTTT
CASSHTPGRRNTEAFF
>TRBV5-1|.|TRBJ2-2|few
TGCGCCAGCAGCCCCAGGGGGGGGTTAGCCGGGGAGCTGTTTTTT
CASSPRGGLAGELFF
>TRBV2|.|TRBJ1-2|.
TGTGCCAGCAGTGAAAGATGGGGCGACTCTGGCTACACCTTC
CASSERWGDSGYTF
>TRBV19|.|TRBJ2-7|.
TGTGCCTCCGCCGCCACAGGAGACGAGCAGTACTTC
CASAATGDEQYF
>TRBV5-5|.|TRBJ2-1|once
TGTGCCAGCAGCTTGGCGGCCCGTCCCAGCTCCTACAATGAGCAGTTCTTC
CASSLAARPSSYNEQFF